These T cell receptor beta chains were read from a single sample in a study of T cell clusters in autoimmune cytopenias. TCRdb reanalyzed the multiplex PCR reads and collapses them to one entry per CDR3 protein, without DNA. The sample table sets out some 5,500 distinct CDR3 sequences. These records were also assigned to another study, of T cell repertoires in aging, cancer and after chemotherapy.

The sample was peripheral blood. The origin of the receptors is a human donor in good health. Each CDR3 is given with its conserved first and last residue. Fields, in order: J gene, V gene, clone size, CDR3 protein. Rows give clone size only sometimes, using once, few, many, or a class for an expanded clone.

TRBJ2-2	TRBV7-6	medium-sized	CASSTYQPGELFF
TRBJ1-2	TRBV6-2/TRBV6-3	medium-sized	CASSYPRGLLNYGYTF
TRBJ1-5	TRBV6-4	.	CASSQTTGIAISQHF
TRBJ2-3	TRBV11-3	.	CASSLDQFPDTQYF
TRBJ2-7	TRBV5-4	medium-sized	CASRPTSGPSYEQYF
TRBJ2-7	TRBV6-2/TRBV6-3	.	CASSYSRFRQGTYEQYF
TRBJ2-3	TRBV11-1	large	CASSHRWDTQYF
TRBJ2-6	TRBV5-6	medium-sized	CASSFRPTGANVLTF
TRBJ2-1	TRBV30	medium-sized	CAWSVDRKNEQFF
TRBJ1-5	TRBV12-3/TRBV12-4	.	CASSYGTARGGNQPQHF
TRBJ1-4	TRBV12-3/TRBV12-4	medium-sized	CASTLGGPRIGEKLFF
TRBJ1-6	TRBV6-5	medium-sized	CASSEARGRSPLHF
TRBJ1-2	TRBV6-1	medium-sized	CASSGGQGRGYTF
TRBJ2-7	TRBV11-1	medium-sized	CASSLAAYEQYF
TRBJ2-5	TRBV20-1	.	CSARDAQRGGGETQYF
TRBJ2-7	TRBV5-6	medium-sized	CASSLGLTEQYF
TRBJ1-4	TRBV6-6	medium-sized	CASNTGGGNEKLFF
TRBJ2-3	TRBV20-1	.	CSGSTGGTDTQYF
TRBJ2-2	TRBV18	.	CASSLNTDSFGELFF
TRBJ2-7	TRBV18	medium-sized	CASSPGGDEQYF
TRBJ1-1	TRBV29-1	medium-sized	CSVGPMGVNTEAFF
TRBJ2-2	TRBV6-4	.	CASSESRGGLGGELFF
TRBJ2-7	TRBV19	medium-sized	CASSRTHTYEQYF
TRBJ2-7	TRBV30	medium-sized	CASAPGTGKGEQYF
TRBJ2-2	TRBV19	medium-sized	CATTTTTSIAGELFF
TRBJ1-1	TRBV15	.	CATAGRLNTEAFF
TRBJ1-4	TRBV18	.	CASSPGQGTNQKLFF
TRBJ1-2	TRBV18	medium-sized	CASSPPSRANYGYTF
TRBJ2-1	TRBV7-6	medium-sized	CASSLGSSGSPEIYEQFF
TRBJ2-7	TRBV6-1	medium-sized	CASSGRGPYEQYF
TRBJ1-1	TRBV19	medium-sized	CASRRSGQAMNTEAFF
TRBJ1-1	TRBV27	.	CASSLPGGVGENTEAFF
TRBJ1-6	TRBV19	medium-sized	CASSPRGGISYNSPLHF
TRBJ1-2	TRBV5-4	.	CASSLSGTGNYYGYTF
TRBJ2-2	TRBV11-1	.	CASSFPVKGPTGELFF
TRBJ1-2	TRBV12-3/TRBV12-4	.	CASSWLRGDGYTF
TRBJ2-5	TRBV11-3	medium-sized	CASSFRSVGRQYF
TRBJ2-5	TRBV15	medium-sized	CATSRDRDRETQYF
TRBJ2-7	TRBV7-9	.	CASSLAQGESYEQYF
TRBJ1-3	TRBV6-5	medium-sized	CASSYSGRSGNTIYF
TRBJ1-2	TRBV5-5	.	CASSFGGGYTF
TRBJ1-1	TRBV19	.	CASSIVGLGGGNTEAFF
TRBJ2-3	TRBV12-3/TRBV12-4	.	CASSGRTSIGGDTQYF
TRBJ1-2	TRBV5-6	medium-sized	CASSNSGHIVNYGYTF
TRBJ2-7	TRBV18	.	CASSPGGSPQVEQYF
TRBJ1-2	TRBV6-5	.	CASSGKGAPGLLSGYTF
TRBJ1-1	TRBV19	.	CASKRGQNTEAFF
TRBJ2-1	TRBV20-1	.	CSARAGTSVGNEQFF
TRBJ2-7	TRBV6-2/TRBV6-3	medium-sized	CASSSTSGSNALYEQYF
TRBJ2-7	TRBV29-1	large	CSVEVRGNEQYF
TRBJ2-3	TRBV12-3/TRBV12-4	medium-sized	CASSLRGSTDTQYF
TRBJ1-6	TRBV12-3/TRBV12-4	.	CASSRNTGPFSPLHF
TRBJ1-3	TRBV5-4	medium-sized	CASSLDRAGNTIYF
TRBJ1-1	TRBV29-1	medium-sized	CSHTLTKGTEAFF
TRBJ1-1	TRBV6-5	medium-sized	CASSTTGGPGTEAFF
TRBJ2-3	TRBV6-2/TRBV6-3	medium-sized	CASSRTSGGVITDTQYF
TRBJ2-1	TRBV10-3	.	CAISEVRTGIYNEQFF